A single TCR beta chain is shown here with its context. Its antigen is undetermined. CDR1 is LNHDA and CDR2 is SQIVND in the germline V gene (reference sequence). This CDR3 has 15 residues. V was trimmed by 0 bases and J by 3 bases, leaving 11 bases between them. The sample is drawn from a study of human versus mouse CDR3 diversity and MHC coevolution. Measured with immunoSEQ multiplex PCR; TCRdb has only the in-frame clones, and not every one. This sample yields about 81,000 clones, of which just under 95% are seen a single time; 1.1% to 1.5% belongs to the top ten. Study-wide results and caveats: The lowest clonal inequality scores came from most of the three human donors. iCHAO1 estimated the human TCR beta repertoire at roughly 1.6 million clonotypes. In humans, T-cell selection involved more than 5 MHC II alleles.

The origin of this receptor is a person aged 30-69 years in good health. The V call is TRBV19, the J call TRBJ1-1; D might be TRBD1 (6 bases). Sequenced sample: naive CD4+ T cells from blood. Specified subset: CD45RO-negative CD62L-positive naive CD4 T cells. This CDR3 reads CASSIDPTGYTEAFF. The CDR3, as DNA: TGTGCCAGTAGTATAGATCCTACAGGGTACACTGAAGCTTTCTTT.